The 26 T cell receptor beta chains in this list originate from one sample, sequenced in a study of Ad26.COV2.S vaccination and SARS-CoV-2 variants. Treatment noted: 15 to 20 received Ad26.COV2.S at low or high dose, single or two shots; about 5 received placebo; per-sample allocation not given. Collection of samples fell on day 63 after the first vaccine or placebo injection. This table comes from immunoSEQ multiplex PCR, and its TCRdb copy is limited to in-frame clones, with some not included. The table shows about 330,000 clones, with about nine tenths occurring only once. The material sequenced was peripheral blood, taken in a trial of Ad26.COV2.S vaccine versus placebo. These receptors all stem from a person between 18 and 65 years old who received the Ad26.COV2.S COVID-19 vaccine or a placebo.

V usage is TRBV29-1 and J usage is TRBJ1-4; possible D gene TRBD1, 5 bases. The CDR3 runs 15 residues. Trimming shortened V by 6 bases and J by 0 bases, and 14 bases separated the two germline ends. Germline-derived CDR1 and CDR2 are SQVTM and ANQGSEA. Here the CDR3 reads CSVGRGGATNEKLFF. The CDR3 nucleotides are TGCAGCGTCGGACGGGGGGGTGCAACTAATGAAAAACTGTTTTTT.

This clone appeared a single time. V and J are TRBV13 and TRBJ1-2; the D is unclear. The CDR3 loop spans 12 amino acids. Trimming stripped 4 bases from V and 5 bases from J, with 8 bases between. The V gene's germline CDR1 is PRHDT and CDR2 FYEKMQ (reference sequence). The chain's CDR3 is CASSSQAYGYTF. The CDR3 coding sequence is TGTGCCAGCAGCTCCCAAGCGTATGGCTACACCTTC.

The CDR3 bases are TGTGCCAGCAGCCCCGGGGGGGCCTACGAGCAGTACTTC. It specifies CASSPGGAYEQYF. The chain recombines TRBV3-1 (or the pseudogene TRBV3-2) with TRBJ2-7; 8 bases line up with TRBD2. Trimming cost V 4 bases and J 2 bases; bases outside gene matches: 1. This CDR3 has 13 amino acids. From germline, CDR1 is LGHDT and CDR2 YNNKEL (reference sequence).

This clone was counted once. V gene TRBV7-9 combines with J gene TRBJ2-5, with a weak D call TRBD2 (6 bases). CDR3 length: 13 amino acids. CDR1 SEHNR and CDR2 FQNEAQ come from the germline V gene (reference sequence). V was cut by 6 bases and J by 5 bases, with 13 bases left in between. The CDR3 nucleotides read TGTGCCAGCAGGCCCCCGGGACTGGAGACCCAGTACTTC. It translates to CASRPPGLETQYF.

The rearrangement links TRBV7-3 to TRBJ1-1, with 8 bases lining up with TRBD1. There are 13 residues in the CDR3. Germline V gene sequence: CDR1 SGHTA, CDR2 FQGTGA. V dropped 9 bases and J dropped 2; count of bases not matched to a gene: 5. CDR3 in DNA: TGTGCCAGTTCAGGGGGCGCAAACACTGAAGCTTTCTTT. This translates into CASSGGANTEAFF.

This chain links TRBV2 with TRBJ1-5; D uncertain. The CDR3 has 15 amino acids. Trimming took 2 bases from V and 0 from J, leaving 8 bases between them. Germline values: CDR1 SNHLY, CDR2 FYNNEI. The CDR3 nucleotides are TGTGCCAGCAGTGAAAGGCGGAATAGCAATCAGCCCCAGCATTTT. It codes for CASSERRNSNQPQHF.

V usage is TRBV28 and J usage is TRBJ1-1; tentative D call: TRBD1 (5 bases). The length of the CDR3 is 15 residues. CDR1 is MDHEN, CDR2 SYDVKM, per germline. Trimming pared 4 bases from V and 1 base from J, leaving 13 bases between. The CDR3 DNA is TGTGCCAGCAGTTCCCCAGGGACGGGGAACACTGAAGCTTTCTTT. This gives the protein CASSSPGTGNTEAFF.

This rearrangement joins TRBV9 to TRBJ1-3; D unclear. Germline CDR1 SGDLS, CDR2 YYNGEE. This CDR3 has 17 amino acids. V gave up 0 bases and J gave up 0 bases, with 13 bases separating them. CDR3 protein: CASSVEGLTSSGNTIYF. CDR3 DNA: TGTGCCAGCAGCGTAGAAGGACTCACTTCCTCTGGAAACACCATATATTTT.

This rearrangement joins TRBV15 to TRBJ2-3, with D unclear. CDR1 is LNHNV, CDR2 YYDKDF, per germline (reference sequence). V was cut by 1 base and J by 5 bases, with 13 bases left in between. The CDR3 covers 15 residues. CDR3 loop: CATSRAGRPQDTQYF. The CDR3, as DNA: TGTGCCACCAGCAGAGCCGGACGTCCACAAGATACGCAGTATTTT.

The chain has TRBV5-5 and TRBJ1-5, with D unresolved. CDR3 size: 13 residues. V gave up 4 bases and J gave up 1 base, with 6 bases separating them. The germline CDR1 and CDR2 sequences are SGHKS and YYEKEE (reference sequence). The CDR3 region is CASSPDSNQPQHF. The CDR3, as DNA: TGTGCCAGCAGCCCCGACAGCAATCAGCCCCAGCATTTT.

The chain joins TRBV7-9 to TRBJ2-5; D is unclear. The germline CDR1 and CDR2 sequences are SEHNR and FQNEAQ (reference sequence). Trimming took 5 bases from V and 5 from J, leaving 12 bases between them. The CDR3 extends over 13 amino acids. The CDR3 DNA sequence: TGTGCCAGCAGCCGGGTAGATGAGGAGACCCAGTACTTC. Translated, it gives CASSRVDEETQYF.

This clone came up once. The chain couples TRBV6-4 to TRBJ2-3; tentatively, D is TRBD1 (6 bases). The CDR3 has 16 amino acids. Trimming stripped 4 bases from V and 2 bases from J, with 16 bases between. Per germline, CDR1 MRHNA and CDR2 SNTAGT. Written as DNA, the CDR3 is TGTGCCAGCAGTGTACTAGGGGGTTCTCTCACAGATACGCAGTATTTT. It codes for CASSVLGGSLTDTQYF.

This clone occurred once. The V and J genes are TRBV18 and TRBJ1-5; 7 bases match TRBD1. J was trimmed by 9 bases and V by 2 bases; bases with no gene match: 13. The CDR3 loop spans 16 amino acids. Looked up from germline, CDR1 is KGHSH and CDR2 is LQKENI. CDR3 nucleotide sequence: TGTGCCAGCTCACCAAGCGGACAGGCGGTAACGTGGCCCCAGCATTTT. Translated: CASSPSGQAVTWPQHF.

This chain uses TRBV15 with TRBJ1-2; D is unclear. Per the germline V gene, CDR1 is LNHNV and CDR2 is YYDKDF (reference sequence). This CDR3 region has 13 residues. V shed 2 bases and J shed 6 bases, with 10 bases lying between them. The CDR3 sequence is CATSRSGSNGYTF. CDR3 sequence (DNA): TGTGCCACCAGCAGATCGGGGAGTAATGGCTACACCTTC.

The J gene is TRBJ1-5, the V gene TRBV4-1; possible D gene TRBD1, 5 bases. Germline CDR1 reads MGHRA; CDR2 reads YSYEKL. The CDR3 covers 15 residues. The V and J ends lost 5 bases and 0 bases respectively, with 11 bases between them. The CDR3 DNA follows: TGCGCCAGCAGCGGGACCGTCGTTAGCAATCAGCCCCAGCATTTT. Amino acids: CASSGTVVSNQPQHF.

CDR3 DNA: TGTGCCTGGGGCTTAGGGGAGACCCAGTACTTC. Encoded protein: CAWGLGETQYF. This chain uses TRBV30 with TRBJ2-5, with D uncertain. The germline V gene has CDR1 GTSNPN and CDR2 SVGIG (reference sequence). The CDR3 has 11 amino acids. Trimming pared 5 bases from V and 5 bases from J, leaving 9 bases between.

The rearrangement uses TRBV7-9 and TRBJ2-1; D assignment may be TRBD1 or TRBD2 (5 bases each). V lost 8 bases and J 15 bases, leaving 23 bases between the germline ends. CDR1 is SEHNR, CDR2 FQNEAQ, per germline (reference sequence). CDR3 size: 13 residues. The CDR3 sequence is CASLGDPGQVGFF. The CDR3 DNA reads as TGTGCCAGCCTAGGGGACCCGGGCCAGGTGGGGTTCTTC. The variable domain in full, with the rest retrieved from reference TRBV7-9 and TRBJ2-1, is DTGVSQNPRHKITKRGQNVTFRCDPISEHNRLYWYRQTLGQGPEFLTYFQNEAQLEKSRLLSDRFSAERPKGSFSTLEIQRTEQGDSAMYLCASLGDPGQVGFFGPGTRLTVL.

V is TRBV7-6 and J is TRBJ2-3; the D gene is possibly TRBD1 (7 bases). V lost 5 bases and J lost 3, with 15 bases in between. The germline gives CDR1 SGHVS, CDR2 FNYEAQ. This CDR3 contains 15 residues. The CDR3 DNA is TGTGCCAGCAGCGCCCCCCCAGGGGGGACAGATACGCAGTATTTT. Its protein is CASSAPPGGTDTQYF. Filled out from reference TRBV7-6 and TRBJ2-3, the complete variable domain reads GAGVSQSPRYKVTKRGQDVALRCDPISGHVSLYWYRQALGQGPEFLTYFNYEAQQDKSGLPNDRFSAERPEGSISTLTIQRTEQRDSAMYRCASSAPPGGTDTQYFGPGTRLTVL.

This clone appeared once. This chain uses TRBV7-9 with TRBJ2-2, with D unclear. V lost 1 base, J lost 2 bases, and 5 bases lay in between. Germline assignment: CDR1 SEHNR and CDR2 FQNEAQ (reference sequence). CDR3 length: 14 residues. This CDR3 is CASSLVPNTGELFF. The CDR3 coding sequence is TGTGCCAGCAGCTTAGTTCCCAACACCGGGGAGCTGTTTTTT.

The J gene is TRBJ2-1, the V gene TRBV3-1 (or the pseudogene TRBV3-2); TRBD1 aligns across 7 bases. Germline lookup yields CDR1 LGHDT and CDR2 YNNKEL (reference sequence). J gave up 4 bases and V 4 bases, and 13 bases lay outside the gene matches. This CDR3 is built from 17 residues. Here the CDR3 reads CASSPPHRGWDYNEQFF. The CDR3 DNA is TGTGCCAGCAGCCCGCCCCACAGGGGCTGGGATTACAATGAGCAGTTCTTC.

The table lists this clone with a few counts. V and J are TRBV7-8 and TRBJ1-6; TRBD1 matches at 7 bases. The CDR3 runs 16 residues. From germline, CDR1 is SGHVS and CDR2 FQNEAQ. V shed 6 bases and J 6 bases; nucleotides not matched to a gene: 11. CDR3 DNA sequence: TGTGCCAGCAGTCTCACCGGGACAGCGACTAATTCACCCCTCCACTTT. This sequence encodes CASSLTGTATNSPLHF.

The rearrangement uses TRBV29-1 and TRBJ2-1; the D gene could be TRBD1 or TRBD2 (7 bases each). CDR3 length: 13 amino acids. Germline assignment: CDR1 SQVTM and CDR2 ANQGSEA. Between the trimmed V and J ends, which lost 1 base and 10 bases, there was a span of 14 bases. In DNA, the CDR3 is TGCAGCGTTGAAGGGCCAGGGGGGGAGGAGCAGTTCTTC. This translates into CSVEGPGGEEQFF.

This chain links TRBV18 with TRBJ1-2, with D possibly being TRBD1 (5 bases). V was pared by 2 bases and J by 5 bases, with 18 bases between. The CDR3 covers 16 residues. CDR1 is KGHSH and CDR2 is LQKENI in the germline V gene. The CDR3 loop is CASSPWAGMTQYGYTF. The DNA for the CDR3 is TGTGCCAGCTCACCATGGGCAGGGATGACTCAATATGGCTACACCTTC.

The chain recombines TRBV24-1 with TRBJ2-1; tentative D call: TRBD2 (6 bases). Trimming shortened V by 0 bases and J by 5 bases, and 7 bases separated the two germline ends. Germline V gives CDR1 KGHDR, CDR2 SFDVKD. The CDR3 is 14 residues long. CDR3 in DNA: TGTGCCACCAGTGATTTGGGGGGGAACAATGAGCAGTTCTTC. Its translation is CATSDLGGNNEQFF.

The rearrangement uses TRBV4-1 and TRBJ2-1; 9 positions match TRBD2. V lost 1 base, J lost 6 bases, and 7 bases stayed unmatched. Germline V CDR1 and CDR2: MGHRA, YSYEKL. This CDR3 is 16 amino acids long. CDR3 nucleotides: TGCGCCAGCAGCCAAGCCCGTCTAGCGGGGATCAATGAGCAGTTCTTC. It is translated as CASSQARLAGINEQFF.

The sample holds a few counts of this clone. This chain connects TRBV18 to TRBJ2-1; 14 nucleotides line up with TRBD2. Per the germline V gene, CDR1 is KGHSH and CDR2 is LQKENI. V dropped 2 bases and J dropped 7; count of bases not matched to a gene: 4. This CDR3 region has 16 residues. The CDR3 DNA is TGTGCCAGCTCACCAGGACTAGCGGGAGGTACGAATGAGCAGTTCTTC. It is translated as CASSPGLAGGTNEQFF. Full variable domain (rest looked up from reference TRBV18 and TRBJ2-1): NAGVMQNPRHLVRRRGQEARLRCSPMKGHSHVYWYRQLPEEGLKFMVYLQKENIIDESGMPKERFSAEFPKEGPSILRIQQVVRGDSAAYFCASSPGLAGGTNEQFFGPGTRLTVL.